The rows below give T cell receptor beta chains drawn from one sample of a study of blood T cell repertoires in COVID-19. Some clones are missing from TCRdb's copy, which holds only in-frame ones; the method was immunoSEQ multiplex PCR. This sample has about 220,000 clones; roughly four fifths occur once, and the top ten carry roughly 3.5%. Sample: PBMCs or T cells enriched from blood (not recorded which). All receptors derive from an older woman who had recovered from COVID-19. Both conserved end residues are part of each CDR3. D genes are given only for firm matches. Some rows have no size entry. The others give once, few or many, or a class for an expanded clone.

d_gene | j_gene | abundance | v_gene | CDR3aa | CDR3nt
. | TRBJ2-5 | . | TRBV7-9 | CASSLREMPQETQYF | TGTGCCAGCAGCTTACGGGAAATGCCACAAGAGACCCAGTACTTC
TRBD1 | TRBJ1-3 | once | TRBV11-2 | CASSRPGQGTGNTIYF | TGTGCCAGCAGCCGACCGGGACAGGGGACTGGAAACACCATATATTTT
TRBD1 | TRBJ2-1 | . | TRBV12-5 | CASGRGQGEDNEQFF | TGTGCTAGTGGTCGCGGACAGGGCGAAGACAATGAGCAGTTCTTC
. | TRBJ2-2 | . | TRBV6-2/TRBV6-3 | CASSYGKGRQASVTGELFF | TGTGCCAGCAGTTACGGAAAGGGGCGACAGGCTTCGGTCACCGGGGAGCTGTTTTTT
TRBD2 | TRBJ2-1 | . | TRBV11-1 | CASSSTSGRASNEQFF | TGTGCCAGCAGCTCCACTAGCGGGAGGGCCTCTAATGAGCAGTTCTTC
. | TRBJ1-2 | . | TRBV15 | CATSRDTTNYGYTF | TGTGCCACCAGCAGAGATACAACTAACTATGGCTACACCTTC
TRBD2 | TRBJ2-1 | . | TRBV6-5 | CASSYPRTSGSDEQFF | TGTGCCAGCAGTTACCCCCGGACTAGCGGGAGCGATGAGCAGTTCTTC
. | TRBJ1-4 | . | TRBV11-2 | CASSPRWGDNEKLFF | TGTGCCAGCAGCCCCCGGTGGGGGGATAATGAAAAACTGTTTTTT
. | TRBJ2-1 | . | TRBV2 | CASFLRGSNEQFF | TGTGCCTCCTTCCTTAGGGGGAGCAATGAGCAGTTCTTC
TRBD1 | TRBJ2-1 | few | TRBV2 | CARDRVDLDEQFF | TGTGCCAGGGACAGGGTAGATTTGGATGAGCAGTTCTTC
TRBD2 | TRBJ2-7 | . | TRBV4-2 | CASSQGNGPSGRAYEQYF | TGTGCCAGCAGCCAAGGGAATGGTCCTAGCGGGAGAGCCTACGAGCAGTACTTC
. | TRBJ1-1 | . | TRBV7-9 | CASSLYQGNTEAFF | TGTGCCAGCAGCTTATACCAGGGGAACACTGAAGCTTTCTTT
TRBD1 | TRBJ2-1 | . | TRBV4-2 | CASSQDRRRDRAVYEQFF | TGTGCCAGCAGCCAAGATCGTAGGAGGGACAGGGCCGTCTATGAGCAGTTCTTC
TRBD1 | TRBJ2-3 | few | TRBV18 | CASSREPGQPTDTQYF | TGTGCCAGCTCGCGAGAACCGGGACAGCCCACAGATACGCAGTATTTT
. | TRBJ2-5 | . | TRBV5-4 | CASSFPQGQETQYF | TGTGCCAGCAGCTTTCCGCAGGGGCAAGAGACCCAGTACTTC
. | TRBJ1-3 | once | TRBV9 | CASSVTTGTGNTIYF | TGTGCCAGCAGCGTAACAACAGGGACGGGAAACACCATATATTTT
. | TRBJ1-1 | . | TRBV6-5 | CASSSPGVLTEAFF | TGTGCCAGCAGTTCCCCAGGGGTCCTCACTGAAGCTTTCTTT
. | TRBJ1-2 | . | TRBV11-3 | CASSLTSVGVSVF | TGTGCCAGCAGCTTAACCTCTGTCGGGGTCTCGGTCTTC
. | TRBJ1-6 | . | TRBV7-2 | CASSPPGSGYYNSPLHF | TGTGCCAGCAGCCCACCCGGTTCGGGTTACTATAATTCACCCCTCCACTTT
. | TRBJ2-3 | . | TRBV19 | CASSHIRTNTDTQYF | TGTGCCAGTAGTCATATCCGGACAAACACAGATACGCAGTATTTT
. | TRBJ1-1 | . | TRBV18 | CASSPPSGDSEAFF | TGTGCCAGCTCACCACCTTCCGGAGACTCTGAAGCTTTCTTT
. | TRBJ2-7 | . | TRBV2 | CASNGLVSYEQYF | TGTGCCAGCAACGGACTGGTATCCTACGAGCAGTACTTC
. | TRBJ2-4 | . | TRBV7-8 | CASSLGGSGAKNIQYF | TGTGCCAGCAGCTTAGGAGGTTCAGGGGCCAAAAACATTCAGTACTTC
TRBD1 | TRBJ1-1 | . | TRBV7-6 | CASSFSGDRVAEAFF | TGTGCCAGCAGCTTTTCCGGGGACAGGGTCGCTGAAGCTTTCTTT
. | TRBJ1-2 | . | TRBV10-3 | CAISVDHRLHGYTF | TGTGCCATCAGCGTAGACCACAGGTTACATGGCTACACCTTC
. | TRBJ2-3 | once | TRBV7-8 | CASSLVGGQFTDTQYF | TGTGCCAGCAGCTTAGTAGGAGGACAGTTCACAGATACGCAGTATTTT
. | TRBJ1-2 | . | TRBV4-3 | CASSQSPRGANYGYTF | TGCGCCAGCAGCCAATCCCCCCGGGGGGCGAACTATGGCTACACCTTC